This T cell receptor beta chain was recorded in a study of cytomegalovirus exposure and HLA in healthy donors. This CDR3 comprises 14 residues. V lost 5 bases and J 6 bases, leaving 11 bases between the germline ends. Germline CDR1 SGHAT, CDR2 FQNNGV. Researchers ran the PCR with 60 Vbeta and 13 Jbeta primers. Libraries were prepared by immunoSEQ multiplex PCR; TCRdb keeps only in-frame clonotypes and omits some of them. Seen here are around 180,000 clones, about 80% observed once, and the top ten hold around 7%. The TCR comes from a man aged 25 to 45 in good health and CMV-seropositive. The rearrangement links TRBV11-2 to TRBJ1-6, with unresolved D. The specimen sequenced was PBMCs. CDR3 coding DNA: TGTGCCAGCAGCCAGAATTTGGCTAATTCACCCCTCCACTTT. Protein product: CASSQNLANSPLHF.